Shown below are 18 T cell receptor beta chains from a single sample sequenced in a study of blood T cell repertoires in COVID-19. TCRdb's table, derived via immunoSEQ multiplex PCR, lists solely in-frame clones and lacks some. Here the sample spans more than 85,000 clones, around 79% being singletons. The sample comprised peripheral blood. These receptors came from a woman aged 80 or over with active or convalescent COVID-19.

This chain connects TRBV12-3 or TRBV12-4 to TRBJ1-3, with no clear D. The CDR3 has 12 amino acids. V gave up 1 base and J gave up 5 bases, with 3 bases separating them. The CDR3 here is CASSLGRNTIYF. The CDR3 bases are TGTGCCAGCAGTTTAGGGCGAAACACCATATATTTT.

The chain carries TRBV19 and TRBJ1-1; 10 bases are a match to TRBD1. J lost 4 bases, V lost 10 bases, and 12 bases had no gene match. CDR1 and CDR2 (germline): LNHDA, SQIVND (reference sequence). This CDR3 contains 15 residues. The CDR3 reads CATSTGGLFFTEAFF. Written as DNA, the CDR3 is TGTGCCACCTCGACAGGGGGCCTTTTTTTCACTGAAGCTTTCTTT.

This sequence joins TRBV5-1 and TRBJ2-1, with D perhaps matching TRBD1 (6 bases). Germline lookup yields CDR1 SGHRS and CDR2 YFSETQ. CDR3 length: 17 residues. The germline V and J ends were trimmed by 0 bases and 4 bases, with 17 bases remaining between them. Here the CDR3 reads CASSLGGRIRRYNEQFF. The CDR3, as DNA: TGCGCCAGCAGCTTGGGGGGGCGGATAAGGAGATACAATGAGCAGTTCTTC.

This rearrangement joins TRBV27 to TRBJ1-6; D perhaps matches TRBD1 (5 bases). CDR3 length: 14 residues. With 3 bases removed from V and 9 bases from J, the gap between germline ends came to 12 bases. Per germline, CDR1 MNHEY and CDR2 SMNVEV (reference sequence). The CDR3 sequence: CASSFRDWGSPLHF. CDR3 DNA sequence: TGTGCCAGCAGTTTCCGGGACTGGGGTTCACCCCTCCACTTT.

The chain is built from TRBV5-5 and TRBJ2-2, with D tentatively TRBD2 (5 bases). V was trimmed by 4 bases and J by 3 bases, leaving 16 bases between them. The CDR3 extends over 16 amino acids. Per germline, CDR1 SGHKS and CDR2 YYEKEE (reference sequence). CDR3 sequence: CASSKAPGGDTGELFF. In nucleotides, the CDR3 is TGTGCCAGCAGCAAAGCCCCTGGAGGTGACACCGGGGAGCTGTTTTTT.

The chain carries TRBV5-1 and TRBJ2-5, with TRBD2 matching over 14 bases. V was clipped by 4 bases and J by 4 bases; unmatched bases: 0. Germline V gene lookup returns CDR1 SGHRS and CDR2 YFSETQ. The CDR3 consists of 14 residues. CDR3 in amino acids: CASSGTSGGETQYF. The CDR3 nucleotides read TGCGCCAGCAGCGGGACTAGCGGGGGAGAGACCCAGTACTTC.

V gene TRBV4-3 combines with J gene TRBJ2-7; 9 bases map to TRBD1. CDR1 LGHNA and CDR2 YSLEER come from the germline V gene. The V and J ends lost 3 bases and 5 bases, in that order; junction bases with no gene match: 11. The CDR3 has 16 amino acids. The CDR3 here is CASSQSNRGRVNEQYF. The CDR3 coding sequence is TGCGCCAGCAGCCAGTCGAACAGGGGGCGCGTCAACGAGCAGTACTTC.

Only a few counts were recorded for this clone. The genes are TRBV5-1 and TRBJ2-6; 9 bases align to TRBD1. CDR1 and CDR2 (germline): SGHRS, YFSETQ. The CDR3 length is 18 residues. Trimming at V came to 3 bases and at J to 3 bases, leaving 10 bases not matched to a gene. The CDR3, as DNA: TGCGCCAGCAGCTCGCTAACAGGGGGCGCGAGTGGGGCCAACGTCCTGACTTTC. Protein product: CASSSLTGGASGANVLTF.

The chain joins TRBV30 to TRBJ2-7, with 8 bases identical to TRBD2. Germline assignment: CDR1 GTSNPN and CDR2 SVGIG (reference sequence). Trimming removed 2 bases from V and 6 bases from J; junction bases left unmatched: 9. The CDR3 covers 14 residues. The CDR3 is CAWSLGTRSAEQYF. CDR3 in DNA: TGTGCCTGGAGTCTAGGGACTAGGTCTGCCGAGCAGTACTTC.

This clone was seen only once. The chain couples TRBV7-3 to TRBJ1-2, with D maybe TRBD1 (6 bases). The V end lost 6 bases, the J end lost 5 bases, and 13 bases lay between the germline ends. The germline V gene encodes CDR1 SGHTA and CDR2 FQGTGA. The CDR3 runs to 13 residues. CDR3 coding DNA: TGTGCCAGCAGAAACTCAGGGGTATATGGCTACACCTTC. The encoded protein is CASRNSGVYGYTF.

Written as DNA, the CDR3 is TGTGCCAGCAGAGGGCGACAGGGAGTATTTGGTGAGCAGTACTTC. It encodes CASRGRQGVFGEQYF. This chain connects TRBV2 to TRBJ2-7; 7 positions match TRBD1. The CDR3 consists of 15 residues. V lost 6 bases and J lost 7; bases outside the gene matches: 15. CDR1 is SNHLY, CDR2 FYNNEI, per germline.

This clone occurred once. The gene calls are TRBV5-1 and TRBJ2-2; 9 bases fit TRBD2. CDR1 is SGHRS and CDR2 is YFSETQ in the germline V gene. The V gene end was trimmed by 0 bases and the J gene end by 1 base; junction bases not matched to a gene: 1. This CDR3 spans 16 amino acids. CDR3 sequence (DNA): TGCGCCAGCAGCTTGGTTAGCGGGAGGAACACCGGGGAGCTGTTTTTT. Protein: CASSLVSGRNTGELFF.

The rearrangement links TRBV28 to TRBJ2-2, with a possible D match to TRBD1 (5 bases). Trimming took off 4 bases at V and 4 bases at J, with 10 bases between the two ends. This CDR3 region has 14 residues. Germline CDR1 reads MDHEN; CDR2 reads SYDVKM. The CDR3 protein is CASSYDSLTGELFF. CDR3 sequence (DNA): TGTGCCAGCAGTTACGACAGCCTCACCGGGGAGCTGTTTTTT.

The chain has TRBV28 and TRBJ2-2; 7 bases are a match to TRBD2. J was trimmed by 4 bases and V by 7 bases; bases with no gene match: 12. The CDR3 extends over 16 amino acids. Germline CDR1 MDHEN, CDR2 SYDVKM. DNA of the CDR3: TGTGCCAGCATTAATGAAAAGCGGGGACTCACCGGGGAGCTGTTTTTT. It codes for CASINEKRGLTGELFF. Full variable domain (rest looked up from reference TRBV28 and TRBJ2-2): DVKVTQSSRYLVKRTGEKVFLECVQDMDHENMFWYRQDPGLGLRLIYFSYDVKMKEKGDIPEGYSVSREKKERFSLILESASTNQTSMYLCASINEKRGLTGELFFGEGSRLTVL.

The J gene is TRBJ1-2, the V gene TRBV9; the D gene is possibly TRBD1 (6 bases). From germline, CDR1 is SGDLS and CDR2 YYNGEE. V was cut by 0 bases and J by 6 bases, with 12 bases left in between. The CDR3 extends over 14 amino acids. This chain's CDR3 is CASSVGQALHGYTF. In DNA, the CDR3 is TGTGCCAGCAGCGTAGGACAGGCTCTCCATGGCTACACCTTC.

V and J are TRBV2 and TRBJ1-5; no reliable D call. CDR1 SNHLY and CDR2 FYNNEI come from the germline V gene. Trimming shortened V by 1 base and J by 5 bases, and 15 bases separated the two germline ends. This CDR3 has 16 amino acids. CDR3 sequence: CASSEDRRFGYQPQHF. CDR3 nucleotides: TGTGCCAGCAGTGAAGACCGTCGATTTGGCTATCAGCCCCAGCATTTT.

About this clone itself: Compared with germline, one end of the junction differs, possibly owing to a read error. The chain couples TRBV6-6 to TRBJ2-5; 9 positions match TRBD2. Germline loops: CDR1 MNHNY, CDR2 SVGAGI (reference sequence). The CDR3 sequence is 14 residues long. The chain's CDR3 is CASSYSSGEETQYF. The CDR3 DNA reads as TGTGCCAGCAGCTACTCTAGCGGGGAAGAGACCCAGTACTTC.

J is TRBJ2-1 and V is TRBV9, with a weak D call TRBD2 (6 bases). From germline, CDR1 is SGDLS and CDR2 YYNGEE. This CDR3 spans 14 amino acids. V lost 0 bases and J lost 3, with 7 bases in between. The CDR3 bases are TGTGCCAGCAGCGTAGGCGGGAACTACAATGAGCAGTTCTTC. It yields the protein CASSVGGNYNEQFF.